Listed below are T cell receptor beta chains from one sample, sequenced in a study of vaccination effects on CD4 cells after COVID-19. Clones were sequenced by immunoSEQ multiplex PCR, and TCRdb holds only the in-frame ones, with some missing. The sample records 35,000 to 55,000 clones, about 80% being singletons. Their antigens remain unidentified. The sample consisted of CD4+ T cells from PBMCs cultured without peptide, taken after COVID-19 vaccination. The source of these receptors is a human donor who had a prior SARS-CoV-2 infection. CDR3s include the opening cysteine and the closing phenylalanine or tryptophan. Fields, in order: V gene, D gene, J gene, CDR3 protein. A D gene is named only where the DNA matches it firmly.

TRBV7-8	TRBD2	TRBJ2-7	CASSLVLAGPSYEQYF
TRBV19	NA	TRBJ2-7	CASSIRGVDEQYF
TRBV9	NA	TRBJ2-5	CASSVRGAELETQYF
TRBV6-5	NA	TRBJ1-1	CASSKLNTEAFF
TRBV20-1	NA	TRBJ1-2	CSASRGKPNYGYTF
TRBV24-1	NA	TRBJ2-1	CATSDIYYNEQFF
TRBV5-1	NA	TRBJ2-2	CASSLYPQGTSTGELFF
TRBV7-2	TRBD2	TRBJ2-1	CASSTSGSSYNEQFF
TRBV5-1	NA	TRBJ2-1	CASSRVGMNEQFF
TRBV7-2	NA	TRBJ2-2	CASSSGTLNTGELFF
TRBV11-3	NA	TRBJ2-3	CASSFGHGFNTDTQYF
TRBV5-1	TRBD2	TRBJ2-5	CASSPGLAIQETQYF
TRBV2	NA	TRBJ1-1	CASTFVGSDTEAFF
TRBV27	NA	TRBJ1-6	CASSFGYNSPLHF
TRBV7-8	TRBD1	TRBJ1-1	CASSKRQGRGWDTEAFF
TRBV5-1	TRBD1	TRBJ2-2	CASSFQQGASTGELFF
TRBV2	TRBD1	TRBJ1-5	CASSEEDREQHF
TRBV5-1	NA	TRBJ1-3	CASRKQGTSSSGNTIYF
TRBV7-2	TRBD2	TRBJ2-1	CASSVRAGDDEQFF
TRBV14	TRBD2	TRBJ2-1	CASSQTPLGGSSDEQFF
TRBV3-1/TRBV3-2	NA	TRBJ2-1	CASSQYGEQFF
TRBV2	NA	TRBJ2-1	CASRALPWDEQFF
TRBV28	NA	TRBJ1-2	CASSSNFFGGYTF
TRBV4-1	TRBD2	TRBJ2-5	CASSQGLAGGQETQYF
TRBV19	NA	TRBJ1-3	CASHRDSGNTIYF